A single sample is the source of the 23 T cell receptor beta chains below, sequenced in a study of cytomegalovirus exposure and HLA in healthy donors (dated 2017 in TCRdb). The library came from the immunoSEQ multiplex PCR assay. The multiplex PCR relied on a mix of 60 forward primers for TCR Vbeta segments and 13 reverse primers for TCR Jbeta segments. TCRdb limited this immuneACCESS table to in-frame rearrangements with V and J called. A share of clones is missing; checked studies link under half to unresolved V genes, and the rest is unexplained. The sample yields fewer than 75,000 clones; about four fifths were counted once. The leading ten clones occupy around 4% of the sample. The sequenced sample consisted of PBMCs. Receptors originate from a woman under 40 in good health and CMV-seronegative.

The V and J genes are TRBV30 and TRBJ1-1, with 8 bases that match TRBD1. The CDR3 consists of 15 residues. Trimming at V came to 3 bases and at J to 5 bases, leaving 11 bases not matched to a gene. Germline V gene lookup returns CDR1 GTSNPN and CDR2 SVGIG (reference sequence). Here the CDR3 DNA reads TGTGCCTGGAGGGCGATTGACAGGGGTGGGACTGAAGCTTTCTTT. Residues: CAWRAIDRGGTEAFF.

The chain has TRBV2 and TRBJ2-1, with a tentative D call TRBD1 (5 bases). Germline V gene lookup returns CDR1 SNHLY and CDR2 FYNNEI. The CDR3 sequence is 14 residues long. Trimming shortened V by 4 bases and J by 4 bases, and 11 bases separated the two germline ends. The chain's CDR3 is CASSAGQAYNEQFF. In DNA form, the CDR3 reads TGTGCCAGCAGTGCCGGACAAGCTTACAATGAGCAGTTCTTC. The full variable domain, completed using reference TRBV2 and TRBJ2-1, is EPEVTQTPSHQVTQMGQEVILRCVPISNHLYFYWYRQILGQKVEFLVSFYNNEISEKSEIFDDQFSVERPDGSNFTLKIRSTKLEDSAMYFCASSAGQAYNEQFFGPGTRLTVL.

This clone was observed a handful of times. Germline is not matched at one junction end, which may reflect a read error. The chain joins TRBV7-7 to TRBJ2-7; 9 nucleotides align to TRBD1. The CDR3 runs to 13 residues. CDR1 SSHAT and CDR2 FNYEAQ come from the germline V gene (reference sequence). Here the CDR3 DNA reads TGTGCTAGCAGCGTGACAGGGGGAAGGGAGCAGTACTTC. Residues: CASSVTGGREQYF.

CDR3 protein: CASSVSPVWGYTF. The CDR3, as DNA: TGTGCCAGCAGCGTCAGTCCTGTTTGGGGCTACACCTTC. The chain joins TRBV9 to TRBJ1-2; D gene unclear. CDR1 is SGDLS and CDR2 is YYNGEE in the germline V gene. V was cut by 2 bases and J by 8 bases, with 13 bases left in between. The CDR3 is 13 amino acids.

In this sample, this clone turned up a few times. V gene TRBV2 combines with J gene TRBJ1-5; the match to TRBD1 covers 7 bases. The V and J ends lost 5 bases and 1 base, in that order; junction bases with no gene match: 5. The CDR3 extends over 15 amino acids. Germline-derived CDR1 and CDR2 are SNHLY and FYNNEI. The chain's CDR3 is CASSIGTESNQPQHF. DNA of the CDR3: TGTGCCAGCAGTATCGGGACAGAAAGCAATCAGCCCCAGCATTTT.

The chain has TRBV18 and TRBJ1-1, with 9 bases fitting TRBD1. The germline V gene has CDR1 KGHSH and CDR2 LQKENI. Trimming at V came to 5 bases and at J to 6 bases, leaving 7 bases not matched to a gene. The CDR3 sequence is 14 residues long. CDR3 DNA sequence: TGTGCCAGCTCATTGTCCGGGACAGGGCCTGAAGCTTTCTTT. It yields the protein CASSLSGTGPEAFF.

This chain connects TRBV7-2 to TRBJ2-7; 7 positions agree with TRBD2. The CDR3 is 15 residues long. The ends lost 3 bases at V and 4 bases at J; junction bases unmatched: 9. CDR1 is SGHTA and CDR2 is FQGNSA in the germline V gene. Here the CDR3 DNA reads TGTGCCAGCAGCTTCACGAGATCAGCGGGATACGAGCAGTACTTC. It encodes CASSFTRSAGYEQYF.

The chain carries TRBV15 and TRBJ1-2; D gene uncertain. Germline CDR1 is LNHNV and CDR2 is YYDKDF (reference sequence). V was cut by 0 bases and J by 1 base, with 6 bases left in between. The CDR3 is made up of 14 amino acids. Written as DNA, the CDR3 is TGTGCCACCAGCAGAGATTCGGGTAACTATGGCTACACCTTC. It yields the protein CATSRDSGNYGYTF.

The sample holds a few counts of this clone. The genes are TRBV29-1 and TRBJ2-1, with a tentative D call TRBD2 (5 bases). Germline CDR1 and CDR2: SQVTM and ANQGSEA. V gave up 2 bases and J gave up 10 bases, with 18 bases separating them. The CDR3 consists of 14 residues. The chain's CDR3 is CSVERPPTWREQFF. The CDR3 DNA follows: TGCAGCGTTGAAAGGCCCCCGACGTGGAGGGAGCAGTTCTTC.

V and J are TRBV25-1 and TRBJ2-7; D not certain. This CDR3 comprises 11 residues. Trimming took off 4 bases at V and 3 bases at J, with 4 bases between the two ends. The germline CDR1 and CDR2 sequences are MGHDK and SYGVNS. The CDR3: CASSAYYEQYF. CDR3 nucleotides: TGTGCCAGCAGTGCGTACTACGAGCAGTACTTC.

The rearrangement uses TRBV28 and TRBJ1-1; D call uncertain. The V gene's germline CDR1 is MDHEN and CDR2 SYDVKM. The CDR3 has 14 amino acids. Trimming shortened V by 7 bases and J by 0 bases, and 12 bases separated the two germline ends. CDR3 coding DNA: TGTGCCAGCACGTTGGTCCGAGTGAACACTGAAGCTTTCTTT. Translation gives CASTLVRVNTEAFF. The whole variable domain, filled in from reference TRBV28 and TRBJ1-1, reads DVKVTQSSRYLVKRTGEKVFLECVQDMDHENMFWYRQDPGLGLRLIYFSYDVKMKEKGDIPEGYSVSREKKERFSLILESASTNQTSMYLCASTLVRVNTEAFFGQGTRLTVV.

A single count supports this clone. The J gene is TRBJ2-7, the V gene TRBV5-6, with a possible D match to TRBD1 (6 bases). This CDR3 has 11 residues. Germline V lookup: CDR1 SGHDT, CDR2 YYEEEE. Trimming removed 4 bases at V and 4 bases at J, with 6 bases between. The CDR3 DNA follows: TGTGCCAGCAGCACAGGGTACGAGCAGTACTTC. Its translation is CASSTGYEQYF.

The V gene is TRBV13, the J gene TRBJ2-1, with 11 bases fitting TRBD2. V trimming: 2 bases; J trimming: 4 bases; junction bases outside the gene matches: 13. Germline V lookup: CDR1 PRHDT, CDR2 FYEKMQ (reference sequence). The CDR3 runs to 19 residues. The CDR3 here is CASSLYPPGTSGRYNEQFF. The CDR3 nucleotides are TGTGCCAGCAGCTTATACCCCCCTGGGACTAGCGGAAGATACAATGAGCAGTTCTTC.

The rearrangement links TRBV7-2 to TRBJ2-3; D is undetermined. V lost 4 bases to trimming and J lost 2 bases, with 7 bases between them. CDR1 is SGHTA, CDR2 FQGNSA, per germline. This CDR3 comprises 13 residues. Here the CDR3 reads CASSSTLTDTQYF. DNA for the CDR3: TGTGCCAGCAGCTCTACTCTCACAGATACGCAGTATTTT. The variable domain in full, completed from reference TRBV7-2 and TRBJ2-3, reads GAGVSQSPSNKVTEKGKDVELRCDPISGHTALYWYRQSLGQGLEFLIYFQGNSAPDKSGLPSDRFSAERTGGSVSTLTIQRTQQEDSAVYLCASSSTLTDTQYFGPGTRLTVL.

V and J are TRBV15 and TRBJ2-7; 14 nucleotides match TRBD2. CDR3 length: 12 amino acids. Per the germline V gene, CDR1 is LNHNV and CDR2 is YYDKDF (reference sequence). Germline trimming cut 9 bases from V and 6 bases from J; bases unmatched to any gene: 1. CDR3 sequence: CATGLAGAEQYF. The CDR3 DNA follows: TGTGCCACGGGACTAGCGGGAGCCGAGCAGTACTTC.

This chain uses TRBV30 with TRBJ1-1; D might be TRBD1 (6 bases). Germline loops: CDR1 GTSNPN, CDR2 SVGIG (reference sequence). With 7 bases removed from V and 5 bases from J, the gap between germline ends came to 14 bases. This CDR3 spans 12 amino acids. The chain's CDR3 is CASGVFRTEAFF. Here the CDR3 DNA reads TGTGCCTCAGGGGTTTTTAGGACTGAAGCTTTCTTT.

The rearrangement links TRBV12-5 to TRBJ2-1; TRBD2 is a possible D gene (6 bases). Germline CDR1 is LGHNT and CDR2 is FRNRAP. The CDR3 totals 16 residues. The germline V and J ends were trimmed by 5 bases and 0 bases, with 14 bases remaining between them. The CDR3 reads CASGTTRSNSYNEQFF. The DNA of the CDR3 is TGTGCTAGTGGTACGACTAGGAGTAACTCCTACAATGAGCAGTTCTTC.

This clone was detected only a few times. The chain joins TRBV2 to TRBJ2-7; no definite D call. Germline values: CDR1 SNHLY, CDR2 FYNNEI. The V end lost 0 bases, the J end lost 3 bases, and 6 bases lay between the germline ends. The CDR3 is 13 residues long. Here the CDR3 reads CASSEAPGYEQYF. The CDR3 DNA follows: TGTGCCAGCAGTGAAGCTCCAGGCTACGAGCAGTACTTC.

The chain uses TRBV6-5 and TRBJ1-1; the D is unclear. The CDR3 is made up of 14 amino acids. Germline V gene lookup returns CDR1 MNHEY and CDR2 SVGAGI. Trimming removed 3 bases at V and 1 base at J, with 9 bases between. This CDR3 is CASSYTSGNTEAFF. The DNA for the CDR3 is TGTGCCAGCAGTTATACCTCGGGGAACACTGAAGCTTTCTTT.

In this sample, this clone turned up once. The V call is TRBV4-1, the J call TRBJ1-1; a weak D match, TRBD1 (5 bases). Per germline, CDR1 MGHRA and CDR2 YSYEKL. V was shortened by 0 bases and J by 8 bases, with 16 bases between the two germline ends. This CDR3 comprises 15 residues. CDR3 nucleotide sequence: TGCGCCAGCAGCCAAGATGGGGCGGGGGATCCCGAAGCTTTCTTT. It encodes CASSQDGAGDPEAFF.

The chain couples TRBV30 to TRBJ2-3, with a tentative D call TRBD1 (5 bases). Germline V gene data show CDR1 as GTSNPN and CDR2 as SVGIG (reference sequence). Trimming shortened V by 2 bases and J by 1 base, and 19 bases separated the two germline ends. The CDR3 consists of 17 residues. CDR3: CAWSRGRLVQGTDTQYF. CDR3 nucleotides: TGTGCCTGGAGTAGGGGAAGGTTGGTTCAAGGCACAGATACGCAGTATTTT.

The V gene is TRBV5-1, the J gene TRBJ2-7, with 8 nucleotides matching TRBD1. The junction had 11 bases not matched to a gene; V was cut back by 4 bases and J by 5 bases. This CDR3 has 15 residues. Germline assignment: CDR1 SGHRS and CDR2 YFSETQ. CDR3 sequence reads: CASSLGQGETNEQYF. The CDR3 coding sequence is TGCGCCAGCAGCCTCGGACAGGGCGAGACTAACGAGCAGTACTTC.

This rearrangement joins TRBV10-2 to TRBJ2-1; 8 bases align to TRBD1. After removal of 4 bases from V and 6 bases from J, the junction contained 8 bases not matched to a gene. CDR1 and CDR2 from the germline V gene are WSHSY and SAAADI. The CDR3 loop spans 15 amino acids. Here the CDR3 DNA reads TGCGCCAGCAGTGCCTACAGGGGGGCGGTCAATGAGCAGTTCTTC. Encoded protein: CASSAYRGAVNEQFF.